This entry is about one T cell receptor beta chain. What it binds is unknown. There were healthy Caucasian individuals from Russia, aged 6 to 90, serving as donors. The sample comes from a study of blood T cells in healthy people across ages. Points from the study as a whole: Compared with aged donors, long-lived donors showed fewer expanded clones, suggesting selection. The recorded TCR beta diversity per million T cells decreased in a roughly linear manner with age.

CDR1 is DFQATT, CDR2 SNEGSKA, per germline (reference sequence). The CDR3 extends over 13 amino acids. Between the trimmed V and J ends, which lost 5 bases and 8 bases, there was a span of 16 bases. A second PCR of 7 to 11 cycles used a sample-barcoded 5' primer and a J-beta primer mix. TCRdb ran MiXCR on the 5' RACE reads and lists one entry per CDR3 protein. The sample has roughly 1.7 million distinct CDR3 sequences, about 35% seen once. The chain employs TRBV20-1 and TRBJ2-1, with D tentatively TRBD1 (5 bases). This receptor was taken from a woman in her twenties or thirties in good health. The source material was blood. CDR3 region: CSAGRRQWDEQFF. The CDR3 DNA follows: TGCAGTGCTGGCCGTCGACAGTGGGATGAGCAGTTCTTC.